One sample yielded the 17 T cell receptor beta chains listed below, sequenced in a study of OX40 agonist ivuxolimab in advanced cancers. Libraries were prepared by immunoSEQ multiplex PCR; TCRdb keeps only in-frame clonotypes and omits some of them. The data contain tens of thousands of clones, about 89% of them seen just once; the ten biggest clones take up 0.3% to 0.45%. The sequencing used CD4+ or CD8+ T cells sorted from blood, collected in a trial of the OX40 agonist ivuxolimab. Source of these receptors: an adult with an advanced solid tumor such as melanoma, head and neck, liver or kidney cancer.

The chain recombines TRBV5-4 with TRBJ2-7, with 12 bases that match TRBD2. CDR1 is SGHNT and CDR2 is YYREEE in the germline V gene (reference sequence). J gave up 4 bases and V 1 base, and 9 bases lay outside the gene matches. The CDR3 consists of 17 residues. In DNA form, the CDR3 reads TGTGCCAGCAGCTTGCCCCGCCTAGCGGGGGGGGGTTACGAGCAGTACTTC. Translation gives CASSLPRLAGGGYEQYF.

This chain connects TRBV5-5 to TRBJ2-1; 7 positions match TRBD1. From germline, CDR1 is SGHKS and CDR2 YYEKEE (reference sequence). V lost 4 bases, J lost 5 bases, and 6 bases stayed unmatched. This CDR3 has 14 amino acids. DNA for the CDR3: TGTGCCAGCAGCACAGGGGAGTACCACAATGAGCAGTTCTTC. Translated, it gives CASSTGEYHNEQFF.

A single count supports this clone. The CDR3 sequence is CASRTGTHPGELFF. DNA for the CDR3: TGTGCCAGTAGAACCGGGACCCATCCCGGGGAGCTGTTTTTT. V is TRBV2 and J is TRBJ2-2, with D perhaps matching TRBD1 or TRBD2 (5 bases each). V shed 9 bases and J shed 6 bases, with 17 bases lying between them. Looked up from germline, CDR1 is SNHLY and CDR2 is FYNNEI. The CDR3 runs 14 residues.

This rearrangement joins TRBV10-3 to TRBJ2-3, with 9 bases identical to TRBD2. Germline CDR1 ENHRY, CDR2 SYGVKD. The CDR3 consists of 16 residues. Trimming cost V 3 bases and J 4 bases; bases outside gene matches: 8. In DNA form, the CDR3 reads TGTGCCATCAGTGATTCTGGGACTAGCTTTGCAGATACGCAGTATTTT. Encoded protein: CAISDSGTSFADTQYF.

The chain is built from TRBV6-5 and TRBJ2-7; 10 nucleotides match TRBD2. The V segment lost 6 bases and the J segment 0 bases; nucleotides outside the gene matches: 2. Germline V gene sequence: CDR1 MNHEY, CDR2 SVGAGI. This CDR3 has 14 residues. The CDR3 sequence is CASRPSGSSYEQYF. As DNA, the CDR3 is TGTGCCAGCAGACCTAGCGGGAGCTCCTACGAGCAGTACTTC.

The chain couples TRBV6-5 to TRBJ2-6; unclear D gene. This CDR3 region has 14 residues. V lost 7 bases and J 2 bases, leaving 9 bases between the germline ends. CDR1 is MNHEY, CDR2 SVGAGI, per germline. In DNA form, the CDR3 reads TGTGCCAGCAACCCGGTGGCTGGGGCCAACGTCCTGACTTTC. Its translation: CASNPVAGANVLTF.

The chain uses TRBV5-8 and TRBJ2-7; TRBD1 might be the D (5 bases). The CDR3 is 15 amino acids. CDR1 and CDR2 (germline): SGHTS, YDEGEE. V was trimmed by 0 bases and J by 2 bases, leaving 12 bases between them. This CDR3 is CASSLEGRETYEQYF. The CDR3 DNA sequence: TGTGCCAGCAGCTTGGAAGGCAGGGAAACCTACGAGCAGTACTTC.

CDR3 region: CASSLVLGSQASGNTIYF. The CDR3 nucleotides read TGTGCCAGCAGCTTAGTTCTTGGTTCACAGGCCAGCGGAAACACCATATATTTT. The chain joins TRBV7-2 to TRBJ1-3; weak D call: TRBD1 (5 bases). There are 18 residues in the CDR3. V dropped 1 base and J dropped 4 bases, with 20 bases sitting between them. Germline values: CDR1 SGHTA, CDR2 FQGNSA.

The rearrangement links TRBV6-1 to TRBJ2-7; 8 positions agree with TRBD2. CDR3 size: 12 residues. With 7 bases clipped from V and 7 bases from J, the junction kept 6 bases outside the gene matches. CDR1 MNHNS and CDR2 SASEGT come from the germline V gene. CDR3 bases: TGTGCCAGCAAGCGCGGGGGGTTGGAGCAGTACTTC. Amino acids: CASKRGGLEQYF.

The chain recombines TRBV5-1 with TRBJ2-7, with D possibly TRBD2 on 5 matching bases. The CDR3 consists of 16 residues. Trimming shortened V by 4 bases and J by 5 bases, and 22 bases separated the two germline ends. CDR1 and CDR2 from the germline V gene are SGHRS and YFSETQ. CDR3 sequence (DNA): TGCGCCAGCAGCCCCACGGCCCGGGGAAGCTTGGACGAGCAGTACTTC. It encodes CASSPTARGSLDEQYF.

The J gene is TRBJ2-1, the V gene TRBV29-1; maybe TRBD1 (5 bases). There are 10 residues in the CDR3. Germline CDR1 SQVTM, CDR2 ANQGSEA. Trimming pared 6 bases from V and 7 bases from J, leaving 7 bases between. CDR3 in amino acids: CSVRQNEQFF. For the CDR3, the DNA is TGCAGCGTCCGACAGAATGAGCAGTTCTTC.

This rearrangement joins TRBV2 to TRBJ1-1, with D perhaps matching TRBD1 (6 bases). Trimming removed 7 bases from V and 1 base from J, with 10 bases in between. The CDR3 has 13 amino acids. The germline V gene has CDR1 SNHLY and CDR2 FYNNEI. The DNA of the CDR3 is TGTGCCAGCACGGAGGGGGGGAACACTGAAGCTTTCTTT. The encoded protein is CASTEGGNTEAFF.

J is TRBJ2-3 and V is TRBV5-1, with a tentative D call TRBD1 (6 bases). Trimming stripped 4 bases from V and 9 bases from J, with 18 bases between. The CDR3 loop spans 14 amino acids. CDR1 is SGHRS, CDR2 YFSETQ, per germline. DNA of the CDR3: TGCGCCAGCAGCGGAACTCCCGGGACACAGACGCAGTATTTT. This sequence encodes CASSGTPGTQTQYF.

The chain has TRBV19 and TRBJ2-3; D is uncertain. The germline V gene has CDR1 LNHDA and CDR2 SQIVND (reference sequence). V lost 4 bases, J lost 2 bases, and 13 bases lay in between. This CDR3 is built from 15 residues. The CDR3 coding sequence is TGTGCCAGTAGTAGTGGGGAACTGAACACAGATACGCAGTATTTT. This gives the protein CASSSGELNTDTQYF.

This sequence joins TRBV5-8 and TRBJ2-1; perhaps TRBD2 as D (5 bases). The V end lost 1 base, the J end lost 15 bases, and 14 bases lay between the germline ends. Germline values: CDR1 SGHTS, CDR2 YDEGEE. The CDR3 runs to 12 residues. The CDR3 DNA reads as TGTGCCAGCAGCTTGATGAGGGCTATACCGTTCTTC. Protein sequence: CASSLMRAIPFF.

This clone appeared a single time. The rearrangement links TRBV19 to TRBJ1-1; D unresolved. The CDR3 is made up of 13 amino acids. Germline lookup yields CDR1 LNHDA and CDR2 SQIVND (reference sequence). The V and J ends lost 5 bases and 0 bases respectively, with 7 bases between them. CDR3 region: CASSSRVNTEAFF. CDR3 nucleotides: TGTGCCAGTAGTTCTCGGGTGAACACTGAAGCTTTCTTT.

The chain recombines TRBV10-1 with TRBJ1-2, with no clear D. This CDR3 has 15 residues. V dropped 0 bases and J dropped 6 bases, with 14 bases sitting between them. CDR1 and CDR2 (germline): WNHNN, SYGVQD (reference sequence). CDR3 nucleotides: TGCGCCAGCAGTGAGTCGAGAGGCGGGGTTCATGGCTACACCTTC. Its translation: CASSESRGGVHGYTF.